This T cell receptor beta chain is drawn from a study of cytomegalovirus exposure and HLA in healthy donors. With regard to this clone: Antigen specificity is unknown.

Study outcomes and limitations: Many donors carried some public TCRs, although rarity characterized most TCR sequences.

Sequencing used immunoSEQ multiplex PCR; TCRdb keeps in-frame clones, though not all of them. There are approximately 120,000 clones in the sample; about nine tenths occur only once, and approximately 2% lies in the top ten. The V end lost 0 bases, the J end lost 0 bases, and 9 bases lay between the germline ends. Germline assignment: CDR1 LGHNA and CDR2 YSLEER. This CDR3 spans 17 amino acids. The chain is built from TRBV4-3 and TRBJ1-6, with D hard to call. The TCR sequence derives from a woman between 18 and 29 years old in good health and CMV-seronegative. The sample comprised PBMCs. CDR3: CASSQDPASSYNSPLHF. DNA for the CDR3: TGCGCCAGCAGCCAAGATCCCGCGAGCTCCTATAATTCACCCCTCCACTTT.